This T cell receptor (beta chain) was observed in a study of cytomegalovirus exposure and HLA in healthy donors. Study background: As released early, the data held roughly 85 million unique TCRs from HLA-typed donors. Approximately 81% of some 390 genotyped donors fell in the Caucasian-associated ancestry cluster. Study-level results: Earlier analysis looked at TCR beta V segments, and most were productive about 87% or about 30% of the time.

A multiplex PCR was run with 60 Vbeta primers and 13 Jbeta primers. The method was immunoSEQ multiplex PCR; TCRdb's version includes in-frame clones alone and lacks a portion of them. The sample consists of roughly 100,000 clones, 71% of them appearing once. With respect to this clone: As yet, its antigen is unknown.

The CDR3 runs 15 residues. Germline CDR1 LNHDA, CDR2 SQIVND (reference sequence). V gave up 10 bases and J gave up 0 bases, with 17 bases separating them. The source material was PBMCs. The V gene is TRBV19, the J gene TRBJ2-3; weak D call: TRBD2 (6 bases). This TCR was sampled from a female donor in good health and CMV-seronegative. The CDR3 loop reads CATLAGLGSTDTQYF. The CDR3 DNA reads as TGTGCCACCTTGGCGGGACTCGGAAGCACAGATACGCAGTATTTT.